This T cell receptor beta chain was documented in a study of cytomegalovirus exposure and HLA in healthy donors (dated by TCRdb to between 2016 and 2019). General notes on the study: An earlier analysis of 587 of the donors reported under 300 Gb of sequence data and around 120 million unique TCR beta sequences obtained from about 200 million T cells. The study used immunosequencing to profile the T cell repertoires of 600 to 850 subjects and linked those repertoires to cytomegalovirus serostatus. In a later genetic analysis, genome-wide SNP genotypes for 398 of the 666 donors were used, and that subset was treated as a discovery cohort. Among the 398 genotyped donors, about 85% belonged to the genetic ancestry cluster associated with self-reported Caucasian donors. Because of strong linkage in the cohort, roughly five DR-DQ haplotypes were treated as single units for association and clustering. In an earlier analysis of about 590 of the donors, high-throughput TCR beta sequencing was used to judge whether each TCR beta V gene segment behaved as functional or pseudogenic. The aim of the study was to test whether cataloging public T cell receptors could identify signatures of past pathogen exposure. An early release covering about 600 HLA-typed donors comprised approximately 300 gigabases of sequencing data and about 90 million unique TCR sequences. Along with the 666-subject first cohort, a separate validation cohort of over a hundred different subjects was used. A later analysis re-analyzed previously published TCR beta repertoires from approximately 700 donors and added high-resolution HLA genotyping to study TCR occurrence patterns. Rather than using new phenotypic data, the later analysis identified candidate immune exposures from TCR beta sequences and from how often those sequences occurred across donors. HLA typing included class I and class II loci at four-digit resolution. High-throughput TCR immunosequencing, statistical association of individual TCRs with disease status, and machine learning were combined to predict cytomegalovirus infection status. Typing coverage differed by locus: A, B, C, DRB1 and DQB1 were typed in roughly 620-640 donors, DQA1 in roughly 500, DPA1 in approximately 600, and DPB1 in roughly 450. Every discovery cohort repertoire had been produced on one sequencing platform. Across about 380 genotyped donors of the cohort, an average of about 250,000 unique TCR beta nucleotide sequences per donor were sequenced, and around 20% of those sequences were non-productive. Alongside the repertoire data, information on donor age, sex, ethnicity and CMV serostatus was compiled.

The cohort comprised 666 healthy bone marrow donors. At the time of sampling, every cohort member was nominally healthy, though immune exposures that went unrecorded were likely present. The donor tested CMV seronegative and was one of the 352 seronegative cohort members. Every donor gave a peripheral blood sample, and the peripheral blood mononuclear cells from that sample were used for TCR beta sequencing. Genomic DNA was extracted from the blood cell samples with the Qiagen DNeasy Blood Extraction Kit. Library creation used the immunoSEQ multiplex PCR assay. The multiplex PCR relied on a mix of 60 forward primers for TCR Vbeta segments and 13 reverse primers for TCR Jbeta segments. Amplification of the CDR3 region of rearranged TCR beta genes was performed with a multiplex PCR assay on genomic DNA. The Illumina HiSeq System was used to sequence the amplified TCR beta libraries as 87-base-pair reads. As for the original processing: A later analysis tallied approximately 87 million unique TCR beta chains across the 666 repertoires, and some 10 million of those chains were shared by two or more donors. Raw reads were error-corrected and collapsed into unique sequences by a nearest-neighbor algorithm in which closely related sequences were merged to remove PCR and sequencing errors. V, D and J gene segments were assigned by aligning CDR3 sequences to IMGT reference sequences. Each retained sequence needed at least a six-nucleotide match to both a V gene segment and a J gene segment. Rearrangements were classified as productive when the CDR3 lacked stop codons and remained in frame with V and J, and all other rearrangements were classified as non-productive. Following IMGT convention, CDR3 was defined as the stretch from the second conserved V-encoded cysteine to the conserved J-encoded phenylalanine. Sequences without an unambiguous match to a single V gene segment were excluded from the earlier analysis of about 600 of the donors. In an earlier analysis of approximately 590 of the donors, V segments were called functional above 56.7% productive rearrangements and were called segregating when the between-donor standard deviation exceeded 5%. To diagnose cytomegalovirus status from the catalog of TCR beta chain sequences, a statistical classification framework was built. In a later analysis, V and J genes were assigned by comparing TCR nucleotide sequences against IMGT/GENE-DB human TR gene sequences. The TCRdist pipeline was used in a later analysis to assign CDR3 sequences and most-parsimonious VDJ recombination scenarios. In a later analysis, every TCR beta chain was defined by the combination of its CDR3 amino acid sequence and its V-gene family, and reads without a unique V-gene family were dropped. A later analysis removed several hundred highly shared, low-generation-probability nucleotide sequences to deal with suspected cross-contamination and a sequencing artifact. In a later analysis, a clonal expansion index was calculated for each public chain from normalized within-repertoire ranks of inferred template counts. In a later analysis, generation probabilities were computed with a VDJ recombination model fitted to out-of-frame rearrangements, and the resulting probabilities were checked against IGoR. In a later analysis, TCR-TCR, TCR-HLA and TCR-CMV co-occurrence was scored with hypergeometric tests, and a repertoire-size bias correction was applied to TCR pairs. In a later analysis, false discovery rates were estimated by permuting HLA or CMV assignments 20 times. A later analysis grouped co-occurring TCRs with DBSCAN, adding TCRdist sequence similarity when clustering within HLA-allele-positive subsets. Co-occurrence clustering excluded repertoires with fewer than 30,000 or more than 120,000 public chains, plus five with anomalous nucleotide sharing. In its TCRdb copy, this immuneACCESS table keeps in-frame sequences only and misses some clones. Where compared with another copy, unresolved V genes explain less than half of these, and the others have no known cause. V and J calls and clone size are those listed in that table; D and trimming were worked out from the DNA. This sample's table has entries for about 130,000 clones. The ten largest account for 1.5% to 2.5% of the sample.

With regard to this clone: Its recognized antigen is unknown.

On the study overall, not on this receptor specifically: In a later analysis, around 15,000 TCR beta sequences were associated with specific HLA alleles at a false discovery rate of 0.05. In a later genetic analysis, a missense DCLRE1C variant was associated with V-gene and J-gene trimming of TCR beta chains, and the association was replicated in an independent cohort. This cohort had only TCR beta chains sequenced, and the lack of alpha or paired-chain data limited which features could be detected. Sequencing depth was assumed to be roughly uniform across donors in the presence/absence analyses, though that assumption may not hold. Most TCR sequences were seen in very few donors, while some public TCRs were found in many individuals. Because some donors lacked HLA typing at each locus, the association tests relied only on the typed subset. A later analysis found that HLA-associated TCR beta chains were more clonally expanded and had lower generation probabilities than equally common non-associated chains. Correlated functional status among segregating V segments might reflect linkage disequilibrium, but an unknown experimental factor could not be ruled out. A later analysis found that most CMV-associated TCR beta chains appeared HLA-restricted, with HLA associations seemingly driven largely by CMV exposure. An earlier analysis of some 590 of the donors showed that most TCR beta V segments appeared in productive rearrangements either about 87% or about 30% of the time, which broadly matched IMGT annotations. A later analysis found that TCR association rates varied across HLA loci, with DRB1 alleles showing the most associated TCRs and HLA-C alleles the fewest. A total of about 180 TCR beta chains were listed by the study as associated with cytomegalovirus. Several of the top co-occurrence clusters appeared to be linked to parvovirus B19, influenza, CMV and Epstein-Barr virus, according to a later analysis. When HLA alleles, especially DR and DQ, strongly co-occurred, attributing TCR associations to individual alleles was difficult. A further reported finding was that TCR beta sequences accurately predicted the HLA-A and HLA-B alleles for most subjects in the first cohort. Because counts were too low, 15 to 20 rarely observed V segments, including chromosome 9 orphons, were excluded from the earlier analysis of some 590 of the donors. A cluster of highly shared sequence variants was judged likely to be a technical artifact of the sequencing pipeline. Some IMGT-functional V segments, including TRBV6-2 and TRBV6-3, could not be distinguished by the 87-base-pair reads and were therefore excluded. The authors suggested that the approach could potentially be generalized to other disease states and immunological phenotypes. In both the original and validation cohorts, the classifier was reported to diagnose cytomegalovirus status with high specificity and sensitivity. A later genetic analysis reported fewer N-insertions in productive TCRs among donors in an Asian-associated ancestry cluster than the roughly 620-donor mean. In vitro tests confirmed that a few of the cytomegalovirus-associated TCR beta chains recognize cytomegalovirus antigens. For the cohort, immune exposure information was limited to CMV serostatus.

The germline V gene (reference sequence) specifies SEHNR as CDR1 and FQNEAQ as CDR2. V is shortened by 1 base, J by 3 bases, and the region joining them spans 7 bases. Counted from cysteine to phenylalanine, this CDR3 has 13 amino acids. Only the CDR3 region is kept as DNA, spanning 39 bases read in frame from base 1. This sequence uses TRBV7-9 and TRBJ2-7; a confident D gene designation cannot be given. Sequencing was done on a sample of PBMCs. The sequence was obtained from a woman in her fifties or sixties in good health and CMV-seronegative. Here is the DNA: TGTGCCAGCAGCTTAGGCGGCTACTACGAGCAGTACTTC. This gives the protein CASSLGGYYEQYF.